This T cell receptor beta chain is from a study of CD8 T cell repertoires and HIV-1 epitope variants. Overall study context: Twenty-five autologous and known Gag and Nef epitope variant peptides each stimulated T cells separately. Control wells had CMV/EBV/flu peptides, negative Ebola AY9, or no peptide. T cells were cultured for nine to eleven days with cytokines added on days 3 and 7.

TCRdb keeps only in-frame clones here, not all; method: immunoSEQ multiplex PCR. Among approximately 5,300 clones listed, more than 65% were seen once. Turning to this clone: Its antigen is undetermined.

The germline gives CDR1 MNHEY, CDR2 SMNVEV (reference sequence). Deletions cut 3 bases from V and 4 bases from J, with 18 bases between. CDR3 length: 16 amino acids. Points from the study as a whole: The assay identified only TCR beta chains of antigen-proliferating T cells.

This receptor was taken from a male donor with HIV. Source material: cultured CD8+ T cells derived from PBMCs. This rearrangement joins TRBV27 to TRBJ1-1; TRBD1 is a possible D gene (6 bases). The chain's CDR3 is CASSLGSGGGLTEAFF. The CDR3 bases are TGTGCCAGCAGTTTGGGGTCGGGGGGCGGTCTCACTGAAGCTTTCTTT.